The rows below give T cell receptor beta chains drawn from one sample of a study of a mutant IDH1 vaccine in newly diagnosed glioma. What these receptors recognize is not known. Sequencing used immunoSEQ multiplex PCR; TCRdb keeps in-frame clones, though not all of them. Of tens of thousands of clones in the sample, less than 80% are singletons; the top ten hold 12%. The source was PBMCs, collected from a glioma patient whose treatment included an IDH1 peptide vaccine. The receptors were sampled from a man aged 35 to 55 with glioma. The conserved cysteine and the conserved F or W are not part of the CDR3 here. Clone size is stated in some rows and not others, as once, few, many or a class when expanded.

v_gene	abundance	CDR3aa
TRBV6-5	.	ASSSNREQY
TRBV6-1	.	ASRLAGILNEQF
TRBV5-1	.	ASKLGQGLTGELF
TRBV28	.	ASSLVASQAKNIQY
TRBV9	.	ASSVDGISYNEQF
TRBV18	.	ASSPGQGQETQY
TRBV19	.	ASSREGQTNEQF
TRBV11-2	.	ASSSLAREQREQF
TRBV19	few	ASSLRRHRGTGELF
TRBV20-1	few	SASPGAGYT
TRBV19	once	ASKPNSQLTDTQY
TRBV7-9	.	ASSLAEGFEAF
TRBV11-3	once	ASSWSGRARNIQY